This entry features one TCR beta chain sequence. This record comes from a study of Ad26.COV2.S vaccination and SARS-CoV-2 variants. The treatment: about 20 received Ad26.COV2.S at low or high dose, single or two shots; 5 received placebo; per-sample allocation not given. Sampling was done on day 63 after the first vaccine or placebo injection. Trimming took off 0 bases at V and 5 bases at J, with 10 bases between the two ends. The germline V gene encodes CDR1 SGHRS and CDR2 YFSETQ. The CDR3 spans 14 residues. Sequencing used immunoSEQ multiplex PCR; TCRdb keeps in-frame clones, though not all of them. The sample lists approximately 400,000 clones, around 83% occurring once.

The chain combines TRBV5-1 with TRBJ2-3; D perhaps matches TRBD2 (5 bases). This sequence originates from a person between 18 and 65 years old who received the Ad26.COV2.S COVID-19 vaccine or a placebo. The sequencing used peripheral blood, collected in a trial of Ad26.COV2.S vaccine versus placebo. The CDR3 protein is CASSLDPAGDTQYF. The CDR3 nucleotides are TGCGCCAGCAGCTTGGATCCGGCGGGAGATACGCAGTATTTT. The variable domain in full, completed from reference TRBV5-1 and TRBJ2-3, reads KAGVTQTPRYLIKTRGQQVTLSCSPISGHRSVSWYQQTPGQGLQFLFEYFSETQRNKGNFPGRFSGRQFSNSRSEMNVSTLELGDSALYLCASSLDPAGDTQYFGPGTRLTVL.